The rows below give T cell receptor beta chains drawn from one sample of a study of T cell changes during pregnancy in multiple sclerosis. Here immunoSEQ multiplex PCR was the method, and the copy in TCRdb shows in-frame clones only, minus some. This table holds tens of thousands of clones, roughly 93% found once. Material: CD4+ T cells from peripheral blood mononuclear cells, obtained before pregnancy. Receptor source: a female donor with multiple sclerosis, enrolled in a pregnancy study. Both conserved end residues are part of each CDR3. D genes are given only for firm matches. A row's size may be missing; if present it is once, few, many or a size class.

>TRBV7-2|TRBD1|TRBJ1-4|14|.
TGTGCCAGCAGCTTAGAGGGGGCCGGGTTGCAACTGTTTTTT
CASSLEGAGLQLFF
>TRBV27|TRBD1|TRBJ1-1|17|.
TGTGCCAGCAGTTTAGTAGGCGTCAGGGGGCGAGGTACTGAAGCTTTCTTT
CASSLVGVRGRGTEAFF
>TRBV29-1|.|TRBJ2-7|14|.
TGCAGCGTCGACCTGACGGGGACAAACTACGAGCAGTACTTC
CSVDLTGTNYEQYF
>TRBV18|.|TRBJ2-7|14|.
TGTGCCAGCTCCGGCGGGCTCAACATCGACGAGCAGTACTTC
CASSGGLNIDEQYF
>TRBV27|.|TRBJ1-2|13|.
TGTGCCAGCAGGGACACAGCTAACTATGGCTACACCTTC
CASRDTANYGYTF
>TRBV11-3|.|TRBJ2-6|13|.
TGTGCCAGCAGCCGGGGGGGGGCCAACGTCCTGACTTTC
CASSRGGANVLTF
>TRBV18|.|TRBJ2-1|13|.
TGTGCCAGCTCATACACAGGGATCGATGAGCAGTTCTTC
CASSYTGIDEQFF
>TRBV28|.|TRBJ2-5|13|.
TGTGCCAGCAGGCGCCAGGGTGGAGAGACCCAGTACTTC
CASRRQGGETQYF
>TRBV19|.|TRBJ2-7|14|.
TGTGCCAGTAGTTTGGCAGGCCGGGACTACGAGCAGTACTTC
CASSLAGRDYEQYF
>TRBV27|.|TRBJ2-3|18|.
TGTGCCAGCAGTTTCCGGGGAACTAGCCTTCAAGGCACAGATACGCAGTATTTT
CASSFRGTSLQGTDTQYF
>TRBV19|.|TRBJ2-7|14|.
TGTGCCAGTAGTTCCACACAGGGTCCCAACGAGCAGTACTTC
CASSSTQGPNEQYF
>TRBV5-1|.|TRBJ2-5|15|.
TGCGCCAGCAGCTTGGTGGCTAGCAAGTTGGAGACCCAGTACTTC
CASSLVASKLETQYF
>TRBV7-9|.|TRBJ2-3|14|.
TGTGCCAGCAGCTTAGAGGGGGATACAGATACGCAGTATTTT
CASSLEGDTDTQYF
>TRBV19|.|TRBJ2-1|12|.
TGTGCCCCAGTGCCCCATTGTGATGAGCAGTTCTTC
CAPVPHCDEQFF
>TRBV9|TRBD1|TRBJ1-2|16|once
TGTGCCAGCAGCGTAGAGGGACAGGGTCGGAGAGCGGGCTACACCTTC
CASSVEGQGRRAGYTF
>TRBV7-9|TRBD2|TRBJ2-7|15|.
TGTGCCAGCAGGAGGACTAGCGGGAAGTCTGGGGAGCAGTACTTC
CASRRTSGKSGEQYF
>TRBV6-4|TRBD2|TRBJ2-1|15|once
TGTGCCACCTCTAGGGCGGGAGGGTCCTACAATGAGCAGTTCTTC
CATSRAGGSYNEQFF
>TRBV30|.|TRBJ1-3|15|.
TGTGCCTGGAGGCCGGCGGGCCTCTCTGGAAACACCATATATTTT
CAWRPAGLSGNTIYF
>TRBV19|TRBD2|TRBJ2-5|14|.
TGTGCCAGTAGTACTAGCGGGAGGTTTGAGACCCAGTACTTC
CASSTSGRFETQYF
>TRBV5-8|TRBD1|TRBJ2-3|15|.
TGTGCCAGCAGCTTGGAAACAGGGGAGACAGATACGCAGTATTTT
CASSLETGETDTQYF
>TRBV28|.|TRBJ2-7|12|.
TGTGCCAGCAGTGCTGGACTGTACTCGCAGTACTTC
CASSAGLYSQYF
>TRBV5-6|TRBD1|TRBJ1-1|11|.
TGTGCCAGCAGTCGGGACAGGGAAGCTTTCTTT
CASSRDREAFF
>TRBV14|.|TRBJ1-2|15|.
TGTGCCAGCAGCCAACACAGTCAGAATAACTATGGCTACACCTTC
CASSQHSQNNYGYTF
>TRBV2|.|TRBJ2-1|15|.
TGTGCCAGCAGCGGGCGTGCGGGGGCTTACAATGAGCAGTTCTTC
CASSGRAGAYNEQFF